Listed below are T cell receptor beta chains from one sample, sequenced in a study of cytomegalovirus exposure and HLA in healthy donors. Sequencing was performed with immunoSEQ multiplex PCR; in TCRdb, only in-frame clones are kept and a portion is missing. The table lists some 150,000 clones, more than 70% of them singletons. The sequencing input was PBMCs. These TCRs come from a male donor in good health and CMV-seronegative. Both conserved end residues are part of each CDR3. The D gene is left open where the match is weak. For some rows the clone size is stated as once, few or many, or as a class when expanded; others skip it.

size: -
D: TRBD2
V: TRBV2
length: 15
J: TRBJ2-3
DNA: TGTGCCAGCAGTGTAACGGGGGGGGAAACAGATACGCAGTATTTT
CDR3: CASSVTGGETDTQYF

size: -
D: TRBD1
V: TRBV5-1
length: 13
J: TRBJ1-2
DNA: TGCGCCAGCGCGTTTAAAGACAGGGACGGCTACACCTTC
CDR3: CASAFKDRDGYTF

size: -
D: -
V: TRBV30
length: 11
J: TRBJ1-1
DNA: TGTGCCTGGATAGATCTCACTGAAGCTTTCTTT
CDR3: CAWIDLTEAFF

size: once
D: -
V: TRBV5-8
length: 13
J: TRBJ2-2
DNA: TGTGCCAGCAGCTGGGTGCGGAGCGGGGAGCTGTTTTTT
CDR3: CASSWVRSGELFF

size: -
D: -
V: TRBV18
length: 16
J: TRBJ1-1
DNA: TGTGCCAGCTCACCTAGAGAGGCCGGGTTGAACACTGAAGCTTTCTTT
CDR3: CASSPREAGLNTEAFF

size: -
D: -
V: TRBV2
length: 13
J: TRBJ2-5
DNA: TGTGCCAGCAGGGCCCCACTAAAAGAGACCCAGTACTTC
CDR3: CASRAPLKETQYF

size: once
D: -
V: TRBV13
length: 15
J: TRBJ1-2
DNA: TGTGCCAGCAGCTTAGGAGACGGACAGACCTATGGCTACACCTTC
CDR3: CASSLGDGQTYGYTF

size: -
D: TRBD1
V: TRBV7-2
length: 15
J: TRBJ1-4
DNA: TGTGCCAGCAGCGTCCAGGGGGCCCATAATGAAAAACTGTTTTTT
CDR3: CASSVQGAHNEKLFF

size: once
D: -
V: TRBV5-4
length: 13
J: TRBJ1-2
DNA: TGTGCCAGCAGCTTGGGACAGGTGCGCGGCTACACCTTC
CDR3: CASSLGQVRGYTF

size: few
D: TRBD1
V: TRBV5-4
length: 13
J: TRBJ1-1
DNA: TGTGCCAGCAGCTGGACAGGGGTAGGTGAAGCTTTCTTT
CDR3: CASSWTGVGEAFF

size: -
D: TRBD2
V: TRBV10-3
length: 16
J: TRBJ2-2
DNA: TGTGCCATCAGTGAGGCCCTAGCGGGGGGAACCGGGGAGCTGTTTTTT
CDR3: CAISEALAGGTGELFF

size: -
D: -
V: TRBV6-6
length: 15
J: TRBJ1-5
DNA: TGTGCCAGCAGTTACGGTCGGGGGACCAATCAGCCCCAGCATTTT
CDR3: CASSYGRGTNQPQHF

size: -
D: -
V: TRBV2
length: 13
J: TRBJ2-3
DNA: TGTGCCAGGAGGACAGAGAGCACAGATACGCAGTATTTT
CDR3: CARRTESTDTQYF

size: -
D: -
V: TRBV6-1
length: 15
J: TRBJ2-4
DNA: TGTGCCAGCAGTGAATGGGGCCGGGCGAAAAACATTCAGTACTTC
CDR3: CASSEWGRAKNIQYF

size: few
D: TRBD1
V: TRBV27
length: 17
J: TRBJ2-7
DNA: TGTGCCAGCAGTCTTATTCCCCCCGGGACAGGGTCCTACGAGCAGTACTTC
CDR3: CASSLIPPGTGSYEQYF

size: -
D: -
V: TRBV4-1
length: 16
J: TRBJ1-2
DNA: TGCGCCAGCAGCCAAGATCGTGGCAGGGCGGACTATGGCTACACCTTC
CDR3: CASSQDRGRADYGYTF

size: -
D: TRBD1
V: TRBV7-2
length: 15
J: TRBJ1-2
DNA: TGTGCCAGCAGCCCCGGGACAGGGGGCCGTAGTGGCTACACCTTC
CDR3: CASSPGTGGRSGYTF

size: -
D: -
V: TRBV14
length: 13
J: TRBJ1-2
DNA: TGTGCCAGCAGCCAGGACATAGACTATGGCTACACCTTC
CDR3: CASSQDIDYGYTF

size: -
D: TRBD2
V: TRBV15
length: 18
J: TRBJ2-3
DNA: TGTGCCACCAGCAGAGAACCTAGCGGGGGGGTAAGCACAGATACGCAGTATTTT
CDR3: CATSREPSGGVSTDTQYF

size: medium-sized
D: TRBD1
V: TRBV27
length: 14
J: TRBJ1-1
DNA: TGTGCCAGCAGTTTAGGGGGACAGGCCCCCCGAGCTTTCTTT
CDR3: CASSLGGQAPRAFF

size: few
D: -
V: TRBV10-1
length: 14
J: TRBJ2-5
DNA: TGCGCCAGCAGTGAATCCCCAGACCAAGAGACCCAGTACTTC
CDR3: CASSESPDQETQYF

size: -
D: -
V: TRBV11-3
length: 13
J: TRBJ1-1
DNA: TGTGCCAGCAGCCCTGGAGGGCAGTCTGAAGCTTTCTTT
CDR3: CASSPGGQSEAFF

size: -
D: -
V: TRBV13
length: 16
J: TRBJ2-1
DNA: TGTGCCAGCAGCCCCCCCCCGGGAAGCTCCTACAATGAGCAGTTCTTC
CDR3: CASSPPPGSSYNEQFF

size: -
D: -
V: TRBV9
length: 14
J: TRBJ2-7
DNA: TGTGCCAGCAGCGTACAGGAGGACCCACTCGAGCAGTACTTC
CDR3: CASSVQEDPLEQYF

size: -
D: TRBD1
V: TRBV6-5
length: 15
J: TRBJ2-7
DNA: TGTGCCAGCAGAGGGGGACAGGGGTTTTTCCACGAGCAGTACTTC
CDR3: CASRGGQGFFHEQYF

size: once
D: TRBD1
V: TRBV30
length: 12
J: TRBJ1-1
DNA: TGTGCCTGGACCCGACAGGGTATAGAGGCTTTCTTT
CDR3: CAWTRQGIEAFF

size: -
D: -
V: TRBV9
length: 14
J: TRBJ1-3
DNA: TGTGCCAGCAGCGTACCAGGGGTAACAAACACCATATATTTT
CDR3: CASSVPGVTNTIYF

size: -
D: -
V: TRBV11-3
length: 15
J: TRBJ1-1
DNA: TGTGCCAGCAGCTCGGACAGCAGGCCCAACACTGAAGCTTTCTTT
CDR3: CASSSDSRPNTEAFF

size: -
D: TRBD1
V: TRBV11-2
length: 18
J: TRBJ1-6
DNA: TGTGCCAGCACTACAACCGGGGCGGACAGGGGGCCTAATTCACCCCTCCACTTT
CDR3: CASTTTGADRGPNSPLHF

size: -
D: -
V: TRBV7-2
length: 13
J: TRBJ2-2
DNA: TGTGCCAGCAGGGCTACTAGGGCCGGGGAGCTGTTTTTT
CDR3: CASRATRAGELFF

size: -
D: TRBD1
V: TRBV23-1
length: 16
J: TRBJ1-4
DNA: TGCGCCAGCAGTCCCCCCTCTCCGGGACAGGCGGAAAAACTGTTTTTT
CDR3: CASSPPSPGQAEKLFF

size: -
D: TRBD1
V: TRBV9
length: 18
J: TRBJ1-1
DNA: TGTGCCAGCAGCGCCACCCGTAGGGGACAGGGATTGAACACTGAAGCTTTCTTT
CDR3: CASSATRRGQGLNTEAFF

size: -
D: -
V: TRBV4-1
length: 11
J: TRBJ1-1
DNA: TGCGCCAGCAGCCACTCACATGAAGCTTTCTTT
CDR3: CASSHSHEAFF

size: -
D: TRBD2
V: TRBV7-9
length: 16
J: TRBJ2-1
DNA: TGTTCCAGCAGCTTAGCAGTTACTAGCGGGGGGAATGAGCAGTTCTTC
CDR3: CSSSLAVTSGGNEQFF

size: -
D: -
V: TRBV18
length: 16
J: TRBJ1-3
DNA: TGTGCCAGCGCCTCGTTATTCGGGAGCTCTGGAAACACCATATATTTT
CDR3: CASASLFGSSGNTIYF

size: -
D: -
V: TRBV7-9
length: 11
J: TRBJ2-2
DNA: TGTGCCAGCGTAAACACCGGGGAGCTGTTTTTT
CDR3: CASVNTGELFF

size: -
D: TRBD2
V: TRBV19
length: 14
J: TRBJ2-3
DNA: TGTGCCAGTATCGAGCGGGGGGGCACAGATACGCAGTATTTT
CDR3: CASIERGGTDTQYF

size: -
D: TRBD1
V: TRBV2
length: 17
J: TRBJ1-3
DNA: TGTGCCAGCAGCCGGGACAGCACTCTATCCTCTGGAAACACCATATATTTT
CDR3: CASSRDSTLSSGNTIYF

size: few
D: TRBD1
V: TRBV4-3
length: 15
J: TRBJ1-1
DNA: TGCGCCAGCAGCCAAGATCGACAGGGGGACACTGAAGCTTTCTTT
CDR3: CASSQDRQGDTEAFF

size: -
D: TRBD1
V: TRBV6-1
length: 13
J: TRBJ2-7
DNA: TGTGCCAGCAGGACAGGGGGTATCTACGAGCAGTACTTC
CDR3: CASRTGGIYEQYF

size: -
D: -
V: TRBV7-8
length: 13
J: TRBJ1-6
DNA: TGTGCCAGCAGCTTATTTAGCAATTCACCCCTCCACTTT
CDR3: CASSLFSNSPLHF

size: -
D: -
V: TRBV19
length: 15
J: TRBJ1-4
DNA: TGTGCCAGTAGCGACAGCGCGGCAACTAATGAAAAACTGTTTTTT
CDR3: CASSDSAATNEKLFF

size: -
D: -
V: TRBV10-3
length: 13
J: TRBJ2-2
DNA: TGTGCCACCTGGACTGACAACACCGGGGAGCTGTTTTTT
CDR3: CATWTDNTGELFF

size: -
D: TRBD1
V: TRBV29-1
length: 14
J: TRBJ1-2
DNA: TGCAGCGTGGGAGGGACAGGGGCCTCCTATGGCTACACCTTC
CDR3: CSVGGTGASYGYTF

size: -
D: TRBD1
V: TRBV7-2
length: 14
J: TRBJ1-1
DNA: TGTGCCAGCAGCTTCGACAGGGGGCCCACTGAAGCTTTCTTT
CDR3: CASSFDRGPTEAFF

size: -
D: -
V: TRBV15
length: 14
J: TRBJ1-1
DNA: TGTGCCACCAGCAGAGTAGCGCGTGGAACTGAAGCTTTCTTT
CDR3: CATSRVARGTEAFF

size: -
D: -
V: TRBV12-1
length: 16
J: TRBJ2-1
DNA: TGTGCCAGCAGCTTTAGACCTCGGAGCTCCTACAATGAGCAGTTCTTC
CDR3: CASSFRPRSSYNEQFF

size: -
D: -
V: TRBV30
length: 11
J: TRBJ1-3
DNA: TGTGCCTGGACAGATGGAAACACCATATATTTT
CDR3: CAWTDGNTIYF

size: -
D: -
V: TRBV14
length: 14
J: TRBJ1-4
DNA: TGTGCCAGCAGCCCCCCCGGGGCTAATGAAAAACTGTTTTTT
CDR3: CASSPPGANEKLFF